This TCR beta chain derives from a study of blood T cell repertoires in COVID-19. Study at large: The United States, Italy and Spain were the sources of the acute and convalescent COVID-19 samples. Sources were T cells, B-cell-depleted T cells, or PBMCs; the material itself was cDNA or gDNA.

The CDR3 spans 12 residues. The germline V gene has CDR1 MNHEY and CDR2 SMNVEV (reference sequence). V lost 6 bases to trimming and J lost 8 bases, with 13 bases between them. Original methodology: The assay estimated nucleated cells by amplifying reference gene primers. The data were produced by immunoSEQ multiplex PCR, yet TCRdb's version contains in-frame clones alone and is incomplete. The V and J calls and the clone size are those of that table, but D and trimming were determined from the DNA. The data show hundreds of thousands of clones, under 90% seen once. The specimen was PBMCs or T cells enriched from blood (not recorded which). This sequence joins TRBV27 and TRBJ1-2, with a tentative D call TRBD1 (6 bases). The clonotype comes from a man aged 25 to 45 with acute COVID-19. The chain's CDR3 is CASRAGGNGYTF. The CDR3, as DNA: TGTGCCAGCAGGGCGGGGGGCAACGGCTACACCTTC.